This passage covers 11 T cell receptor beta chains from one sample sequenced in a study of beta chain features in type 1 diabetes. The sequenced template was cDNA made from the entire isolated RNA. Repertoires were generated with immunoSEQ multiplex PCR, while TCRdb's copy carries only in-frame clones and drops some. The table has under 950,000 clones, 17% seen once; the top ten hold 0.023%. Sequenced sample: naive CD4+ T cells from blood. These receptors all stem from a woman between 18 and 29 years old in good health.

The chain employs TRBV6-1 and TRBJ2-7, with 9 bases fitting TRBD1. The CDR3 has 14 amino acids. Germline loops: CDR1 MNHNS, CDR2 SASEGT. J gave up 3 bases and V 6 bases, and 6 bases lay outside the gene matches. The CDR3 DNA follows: TGTGCCAGCAGCCGAGGGACAGGGAACTACGAGCAGTACTTC. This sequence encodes CASSRGTGNYEQYF.

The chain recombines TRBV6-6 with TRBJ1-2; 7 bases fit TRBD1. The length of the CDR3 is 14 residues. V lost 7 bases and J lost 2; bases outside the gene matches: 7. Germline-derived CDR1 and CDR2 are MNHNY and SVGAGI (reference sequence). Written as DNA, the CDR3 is TGTGCCAGCATTACCCGGACAGGAAACTATGGCTACACCTTC. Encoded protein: CASITRTGNYGYTF.

The CDR3 here is CASSSRLTGGGYTF. The CDR3 nucleotides read TGTGCCAGCAGCTCCAGACTTACAGGGGGTGGCTACACCTTC. This rearrangement joins TRBV28 to TRBJ1-2; 8 bases map to TRBD1. CDR1 MDHEN and CDR2 SYDVKM come from the germline V gene. The CDR3 runs to 14 residues. The trim removed 6 bases at V and 7 bases at J, leaving 10 bases unmatched.

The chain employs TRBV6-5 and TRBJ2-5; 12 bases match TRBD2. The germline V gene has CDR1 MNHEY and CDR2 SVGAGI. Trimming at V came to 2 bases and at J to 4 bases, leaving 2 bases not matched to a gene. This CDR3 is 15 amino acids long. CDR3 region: CASSYLGLAGETQYF. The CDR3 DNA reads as TGTGCCAGCAGTTACCTGGGACTAGCGGGAGAGACCCAGTACTTC.

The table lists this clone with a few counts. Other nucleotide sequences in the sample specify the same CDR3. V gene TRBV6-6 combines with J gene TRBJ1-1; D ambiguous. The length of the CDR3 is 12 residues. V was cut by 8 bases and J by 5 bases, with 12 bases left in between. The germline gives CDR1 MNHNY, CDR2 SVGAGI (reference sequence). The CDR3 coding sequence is TGTGCCAGCTCCTACACGGGTACTGAAGCTTTCTTT. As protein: CASSYTGTEAFF.

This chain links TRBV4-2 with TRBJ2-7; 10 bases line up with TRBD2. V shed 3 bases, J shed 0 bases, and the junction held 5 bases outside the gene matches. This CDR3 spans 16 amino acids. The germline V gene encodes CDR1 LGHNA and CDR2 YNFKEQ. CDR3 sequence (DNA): TGTGCCAGCAGCCAGCCGGGACTAGCGAGCTCCTACGAGCAGTACTTC. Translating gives CASSQPGLASSYEQYF.

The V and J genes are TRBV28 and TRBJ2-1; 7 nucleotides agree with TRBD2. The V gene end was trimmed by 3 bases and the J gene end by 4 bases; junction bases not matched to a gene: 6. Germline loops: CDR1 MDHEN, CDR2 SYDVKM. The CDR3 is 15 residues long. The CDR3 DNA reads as TGTGCCAGCAGTTTGTCCTTCGGGGGGTACAATGAGCAGTTCTTC. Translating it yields CASSLSFGGYNEQFF.

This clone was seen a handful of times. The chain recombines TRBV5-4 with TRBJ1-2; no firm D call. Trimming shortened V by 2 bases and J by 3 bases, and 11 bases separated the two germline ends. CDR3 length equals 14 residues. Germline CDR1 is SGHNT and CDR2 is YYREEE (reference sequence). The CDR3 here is CASSFRAPDYGYTF. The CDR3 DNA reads TGTGCCAGCAGCTTTAGGGCTCCCGACTATGGCTACACCTTC. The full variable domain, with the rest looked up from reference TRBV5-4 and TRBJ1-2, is ETGVTQSPTHLIKTRGQQVTLRCSSQSGHNTVSWYQQALGQGPQFIFQYYREEENGRGNFPPRFSGLQFPNYSSELNVNALELDDSALYLCASSFRAPDYGYTFGSGTRLTVV.

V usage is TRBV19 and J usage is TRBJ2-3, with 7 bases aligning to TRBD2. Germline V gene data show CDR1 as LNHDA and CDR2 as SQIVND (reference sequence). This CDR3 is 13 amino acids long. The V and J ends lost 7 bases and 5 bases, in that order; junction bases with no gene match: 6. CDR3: CASNSQRGDTQYF. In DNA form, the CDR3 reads TGTGCCAGTAACTCTCAGCGGGGAGATACGCAGTATTTT.

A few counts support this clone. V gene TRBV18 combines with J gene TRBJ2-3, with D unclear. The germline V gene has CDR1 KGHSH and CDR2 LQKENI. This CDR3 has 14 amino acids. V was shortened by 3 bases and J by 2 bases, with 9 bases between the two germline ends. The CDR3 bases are TGTGCCAGCTCACCTTGGGGTGTCACAGATACGCAGTATTTT. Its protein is CASSPWGVTDTQYF.

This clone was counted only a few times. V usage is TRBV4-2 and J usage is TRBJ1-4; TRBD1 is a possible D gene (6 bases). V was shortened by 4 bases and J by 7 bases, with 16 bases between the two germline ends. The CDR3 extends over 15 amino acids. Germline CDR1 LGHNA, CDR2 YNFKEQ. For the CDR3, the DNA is TGTGCCAGCAGCCGAGGCCACAGGGACCTTGAAAAACTGTTTTTT. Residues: CASSRGHRDLEKLFF.